The source of this T cell receptor (beta chain) is a study of blood T cell repertoires in COVID-19. This table comes from immunoSEQ multiplex PCR, and its TCRdb copy is limited to in-frame clones, with some not included. The sample lists 53,000 or so clones, 90% occurring once. The CDR3 extends over 15 amino acids. Trimming stripped 6 bases from V and 4 bases from J, with 18 bases between. CDR1 is KGHSH, CDR2 LQKENI, per germline. The source of this sequence is a human donor in a cohort sampled during active COVID-19. Sequencing was carried out using peripheral blood. This chain connects TRBV18 to TRBJ1-2, with D perhaps matching TRBD1 (5 bases). CDR3 residues: CASSPIAGGSYGYTF. CDR3 nucleotide sequence: TGTGCCAGCTCCCCGATTGCGGGGGGAAGCTATGGCTACACCTTC.